This TCR beta chain is drawn from a study of blood T cell repertoires in COVID-19. At the level of the study: Both acute and convalescent COVID-19 samples were obtained from the United States, Italy and Spain.

In the original workflow: Nucleated cell counts were estimated from reference gene primer amplification. The repertoire was sequenced with immunoSEQ multiplex PCR; TCRdb's copy has only in-frame clones and lacks some. From that table come the V and J calls and clone size; the DNA was used to work out D and trimming. The sample comprises just under 350,000 clones, about four fifths of which are singletons, and 2.5% to 3.5% rests with the top ten. Germline loops: CDR1 KGHSH, CDR2 LQKENI. The CDR3 has 17 amino acids. The V segment lost 0 bases and the J segment 4 bases; nucleotides outside the gene matches: 8.

Source material: peripheral blood. The V call is TRBV18, the J call TRBJ1-3, with 8 bases matching TRBD1. The sequence derives from a man aged 25-40 years with active or convalescent COVID-19. The CDR3 loop is CASSPPAAGGRGNTIYF. DNA of the CDR3: TGTGCCAGCTCACCACCGGCGGCAGGGGGCAGGGGAAACACCATATATTTT. The full variable domain, with the rest looked up from reference TRBV18 and TRBJ1-3, is NAGVMQNPRHLVRRRGQEARLRCSPMKGHSHVYWYRQLPEEGLKFMVYLQKENIIDESGMPKERFSAEFPKEGPSILRIQQVVRGDSAAYFCASSPPAAGGRGNTIYFGEGSWLTVV.